This T cell receptor (beta chain) stems from a study of blood T cell repertoires in COVID-19. Study-wide background: COVID-19 samples, acute and convalescent, were from the United States, Italy and Spain.

Germline CDR1 reads MDHEN; CDR2 reads SYDVKM. Trimming cost V 3 bases and J 2 bases, with 11 bases left between them. CDR3 length equals 15 residues. Sequenced by immunoSEQ multiplex PCR; TCRdb stores in-frame clones only, minus some. Of some 60,000 clones listed, roughly four fifths were seen once; the top ten hold about 9.4%. Sequencing input: peripheral blood. This chain joins TRBV28 and TRBJ1-3; possibly TRBD1 for D (5 bases). The sequence was collected from a man aged 50 or older with COVID-19, enrolled during active disease. Written as DNA, the CDR3 is TGTGCCAGCAGTTTTCTTAGCAGGGCTGGAAACACCATATATTTT. This sequence encodes CASSFLSRAGNTIYF.